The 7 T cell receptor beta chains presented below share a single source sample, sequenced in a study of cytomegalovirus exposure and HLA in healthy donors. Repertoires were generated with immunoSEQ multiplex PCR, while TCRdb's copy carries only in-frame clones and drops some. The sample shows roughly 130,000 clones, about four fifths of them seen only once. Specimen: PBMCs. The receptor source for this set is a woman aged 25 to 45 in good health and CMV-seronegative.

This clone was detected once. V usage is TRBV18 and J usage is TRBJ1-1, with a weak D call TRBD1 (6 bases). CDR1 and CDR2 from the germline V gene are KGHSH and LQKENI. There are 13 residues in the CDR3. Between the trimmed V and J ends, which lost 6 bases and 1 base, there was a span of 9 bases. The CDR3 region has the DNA TGTGCCAGCTCGCGACAGGAGAACACTGAAGCTTTCTTT. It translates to CASSRQENTEAFF. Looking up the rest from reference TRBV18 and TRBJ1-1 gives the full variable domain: NAGVMQNPRHLVRRRGQEARLRCSPMKGHSHVYWYRQLPEEGLKFMVYLQKENIIDESGMPKERFSAEFPKEGPSILRIQQVVRGDSAAYFCASSRQENTEAFFGQGTRLTVV.

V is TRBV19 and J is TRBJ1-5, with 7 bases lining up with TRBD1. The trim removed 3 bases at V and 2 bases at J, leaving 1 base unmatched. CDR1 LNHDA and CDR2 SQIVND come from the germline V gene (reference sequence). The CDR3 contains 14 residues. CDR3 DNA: TGTGCCAGTAGTATTGACAGGGGCAATCAGCCCCAGCATTTT. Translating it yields CASSIDRGNQPQHF.

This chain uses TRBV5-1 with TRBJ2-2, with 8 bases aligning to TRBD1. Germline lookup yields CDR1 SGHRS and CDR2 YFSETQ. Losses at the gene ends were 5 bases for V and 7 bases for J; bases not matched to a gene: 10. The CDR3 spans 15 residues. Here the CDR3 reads CASRQTTGAGGELFF. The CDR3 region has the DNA TGCGCCAGCAGACAAACGACAGGGGCCGGCGGGGAGCTGTTTTTT.

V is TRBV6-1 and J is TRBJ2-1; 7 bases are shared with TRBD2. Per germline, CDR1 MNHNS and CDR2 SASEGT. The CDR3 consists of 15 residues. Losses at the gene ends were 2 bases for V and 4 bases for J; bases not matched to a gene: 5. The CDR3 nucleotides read TGTGCCAGCAGTGAATCGGCGGGGGTATACAATGAGCAGTTCTTC. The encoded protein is CASSESAGVYNEQFF.

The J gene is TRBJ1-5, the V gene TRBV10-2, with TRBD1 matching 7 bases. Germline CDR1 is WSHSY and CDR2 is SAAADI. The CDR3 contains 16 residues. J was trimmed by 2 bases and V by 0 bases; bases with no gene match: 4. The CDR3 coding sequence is TGCGCCAGCAGTGAGTCGGGCAGGGGGGGCAATCAGCCCCAGCATTTT. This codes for CASSESGRGGNQPQHF.

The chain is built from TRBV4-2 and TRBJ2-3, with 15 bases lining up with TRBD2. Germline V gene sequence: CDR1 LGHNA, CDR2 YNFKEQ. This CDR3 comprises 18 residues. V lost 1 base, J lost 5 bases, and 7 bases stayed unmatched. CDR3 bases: TGTGCCAGCAGCCAAGGGCGGACTAGCGGGGGGGGGATAGATACGCAGTATTTT. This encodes CASSQGRTSGGGIDTQYF.

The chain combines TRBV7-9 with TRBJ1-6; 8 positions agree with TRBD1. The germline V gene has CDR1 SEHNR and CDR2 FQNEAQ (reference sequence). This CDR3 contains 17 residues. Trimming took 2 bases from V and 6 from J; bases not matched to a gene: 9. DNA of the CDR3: TGTGCCAGCAGCTTACAGGCCAGGGGGCGCGGTAATTCACCCCTCCACTTT. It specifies CASSLQARGRGNSPLHF.